This passage covers 19 T cell receptor beta chains from one sample sequenced in a study of cytomegalovirus exposure and HLA in healthy donors. PCR used 60 Vbeta primers and 13 Jbeta primers. Produced via immunoSEQ multiplex PCR; TCRdb's table is partial and in-frame only. Among some 160,000 clones, approximately 80% were seen once, and the ten largest hold more than 0.45%. The sequenced material came from PBMCs. All receptors come from a woman aged 45-59 years in good health and CMV-seronegative.

This chain links TRBV6-5 with TRBJ2-5, with a tentative D call TRBD1 (7 bases). The length of the CDR3 is 13 residues. Germline V gene lookup returns CDR1 MNHEY and CDR2 SVGAGI. V was cut by 5 bases and J by 9 bases, with 16 bases left in between. The CDR3 nucleotides are TGTGCCAGCAGTGGTAACAGGGGAGGCCCCCAGTACTTC. Translating it yields CASSGNRGGPQYF.

This clone appeared a few times. The CDR3 region is CASSYGSGRRYNEQFF. The CDR3 nucleotides read TGTGCCAGCAGTTACGGTAGCGGACGACGTTACAATGAGCAGTTCTTC. The chain is built from TRBV6-5 and TRBJ2-1, with D possibly matching TRBD2 (6 bases). CDR1 and CDR2 from the germline V gene are MNHEY and SVGAGI. Trimming stripped 2 bases from V and 4 bases from J, with 15 bases between. The CDR3 consists of 16 residues.

Remarks on this clone: This same CDR3 is encoded by further DNA sequences in the sample. The V gene is TRBV7-2, the J gene TRBJ2-7; D is uncertain. The germline V and J ends were trimmed by 5 bases and 1 base, with 6 bases remaining between them. The CDR3 covers 12 residues. Germline V gene lookup returns CDR1 SGHTA and CDR2 FQGNSA. This CDR3 reads CASSPGSYEQYF. The CDR3 DNA reads TGTGCCAGCAGCCCAGGATCCTACGAGCAGTACTTC.

V is TRBV5-1 and J is TRBJ2-7, with D unclear. V was clipped by 0 bases and J by 0 bases, with 7 bases between them. CDR1 is SGHRS, CDR2 YFSETQ, per germline. CDR3 length equals 14 residues. The CDR3 is CASSLVASSYEQYF. CDR3 DNA: TGCGCCAGCAGCTTGGTGGCCAGCTCCTACGAGCAGTACTTC.

The chain uses TRBV5-8 and TRBJ1-3; a possible D gene is TRBD1 (6 bases). V lost 4 bases, J lost 0 bases, and 11 bases lay in between. The germline V gene has CDR1 SGHTS and CDR2 YDEGEE. The CDR3 extends over 15 amino acids. CDR3 amino acids: CASSRGQFSGNTIYF. The CDR3 DNA sequence: TGTGCCAGCAGCCGAGGACAGTTCTCTGGAAACACCATATATTTT.

This CDR3 reads CASRPTGTGFSPLHF. CDR3 DNA sequence: TGTGCCAGCAGGCCGACAGGGACTGGATTTTCACCCCTCCACTTT. The genes are TRBV5-4 and TRBJ1-6, with 7 bases aligning to TRBD1. The CDR3 runs to 15 residues. Germline trimming cut 5 bases from V and 9 bases from J; bases unmatched to any gene: 11. Germline loops: CDR1 SGHNT, CDR2 YYREEE (reference sequence). The variable domain in full, with the rest retrieved from reference TRBV5-4 and TRBJ1-6, is ETGVTQSPTHLIKTRGQQVTLRCSSQSGHNTVSWYQQALGQGPQFIFQYYREEENGRGNFPPRFSGLQFPNYSSELNVNALELDDSALYLCASRPTGTGFSPLHFGNGTRLTVT.

This clone has a single count. This chain connects TRBV2 to TRBJ2-1, with D perhaps matching TRBD2 (6 bases). Germline V gives CDR1 SNHLY, CDR2 FYNNEI. CDR3 length equals 15 residues. V was cut by 8 bases and J by 3 bases, with 17 bases left in between. CDR3 in amino acids: CASRERGGLYNEQFF. The CDR3 bases are TGTGCCAGCCGGGAGAGGGGAGGACTCTACAATGAGCAGTTCTTC.

The chain uses TRBV6-5 and TRBJ2-7; tentative D call: TRBD2 (5 bases). The germline V and J ends were trimmed by 5 bases and 2 bases, with 16 bases remaining between them. The germline V gene encodes CDR1 MNHEY and CDR2 SVGAGI. This CDR3 is 15 amino acids long. The CDR3 DNA reads TGTGCCAGCAGTGCCGACGGGGAACTAACCTACGAGCAGTACTTC. Its protein product is CASSADGELTYEQYF.

V and J are TRBV5-1 and TRBJ2-7; the match to TRBD1 covers 11 bases. CDR3 length equals 14 residues. Germline trimming cut 3 bases from V and 4 bases from J; bases unmatched to any gene: 3. The germline V gene encodes CDR1 SGHRS and CDR2 YFSETQ. The CDR3 is CASSSGTGGYEQYF. CDR3 nucleotide sequence: TGCGCCAGCAGCTCCGGGACAGGGGGATACGAGCAGTACTTC.

The rearrangement joins TRBV9 to TRBJ1-1; 11 positions agree with TRBD1. This CDR3 has 15 residues. Per germline, CDR1 SGDLS and CDR2 YYNGEE. J lost 4 bases, V lost 2 bases, and 4 bases had no gene match. As DNA, the CDR3 is TGTGCCAGCAGCGTTAGGACAGGGGGCTCCACTGAAGCTTTCTTT. Its protein is CASSVRTGGSTEAFF. Supplemented by reference TRBV9 and TRBJ1-1, the full variable domain reads DSGVTQTPKHLITATGQRVTLRCSPRSGDLSVYWYQQSLDQGLQFLIQYYNGEERAKGNILERFSAQQFPDLHSELNLSSLELGDSALYFCASSVRTGGSTEAFFGQGTRLTVV.

This rearrangement joins TRBV10-3 to TRBJ1-1; 8 nucleotides line up with TRBD1. V gave up 6 bases and J gave up 10 bases; unmatched junction bases: 13. The CDR3 covers 14 residues. In germline, CDR1 is ENHRY, CDR2 SYGVKD. The CDR3 nucleotides are TGTGCCATCAGCCCCCGACAGGGGACTTCGGGAGCTTTCTTT. It encodes CAISPRQGTSGAFF.

The CDR3 loop is CASSLEITSGSTGMETQYF. The CDR3 DNA is TGCGCCAGCAGCTTGGAGATTACTAGCGGGAGTACTGGAATGGAGACCCAGTACTTC. The rearrangement joins TRBV5-1 to TRBJ2-5, with 11 bases that match TRBD2. This CDR3 spans 19 amino acids. Germline V gives CDR1 SGHRS, CDR2 YFSETQ. The V segment lost 0 bases and the J segment 5 bases; nucleotides outside the gene matches: 15. Filled out from reference TRBV5-1 and TRBJ2-5, the complete variable domain reads KAGVTQTPRYLIKTRGQQVTLSCSPISGHRSVSWYQQTPGQGLQFLFEYFSETQRNKGNFPGRFSGRQFSNSRSEMNVSTLELGDSALYLCASSLEITSGSTGMETQYFGPGTRLLVL.

The chain joins TRBV6-5 to TRBJ1-1; D uncertain. V dropped 0 bases and J dropped 1 base, with 12 bases sitting between them. CDR1 is MNHEY and CDR2 is SVGAGI in the germline V gene. This CDR3 is 16 amino acids long. CDR3 loop: CASSYSIVSTNTEAFF. Here the CDR3 DNA reads TGTGCCAGCAGTTACTCGATAGTTTCCACGAACACTGAAGCTTTCTTT.

A single count supports this clone. The gene calls are TRBV21-1 and TRBJ1-5. TRBV21-1 is termed a pseudogene. There are 14 residues in the CDR3. CDR3 region: CASTLPTGNQPQHF. For the CDR3, the DNA is TGTGCCAGCACCCTACCCACGGGGAATCAGCCCCAGCATTTT.

The rearrangement links TRBV2 to TRBJ2-3, with D possibly being TRBD2 (7 bases). The CDR3 is made up of 15 amino acids. V was pared by 4 bases and J by 2 bases, with 13 bases between. Per the germline V gene, CDR1 is SNHLY and CDR2 is FYNNEI. DNA for the CDR3: TGTGCCAGCAGTGTACGGGGGGCCGACACAGATACGCAGTATTTT. This translates into CASSVRGADTDTQYF.

This chain connects TRBV29-1 to TRBJ2-5; TRBD1 matches at 8 bases. CDR3 length: 14 amino acids. The V gene's germline CDR1 is SQVTM and CDR2 ANQGSEA. The J segment lost 5 bases and the V segment lost 4 bases, leaving 9 bases of the junction unmatched. CDR3 protein: CSVVLGDRRETQYF. CDR3 bases: TGCAGCGTTGTATTGGGGGACAGGCGGGAGACCCAGTACTTC.

The chain couples TRBV6-5 to TRBJ2-7; possible D gene TRBD1, 6 bases. The germline V and J ends were trimmed by 6 bases and 2 bases, with 11 bases remaining between them. Per germline, CDR1 MNHEY and CDR2 SVGAGI. This CDR3 is 13 amino acids long. For the CDR3, the DNA is TGTGCCAGCAGACAGGACAGTCCCTACGAGCAGTACTTC. This gives the protein CASRQDSPYEQYF.

This chain joins TRBV6-5 and TRBJ2-7; 10 bases are shared with TRBD1. CDR3 length: 14 amino acids. The germline V gene has CDR1 MNHEY and CDR2 SVGAGI. Trimming cost V 6 bases and J 3 bases; bases outside gene matches: 5. In DNA, the CDR3 is TGTGCCAGCAGGCGGACAGGGGGTCACTACGAGCAGTACTTC. Its translation is CASRRTGGHYEQYF.

V and J are TRBV2 and TRBJ2-3, with 13 positions matching TRBD2. V trimming: 1 base; J trimming: 6 bases; junction bases outside the gene matches: 1. The CDR3 has 15 residues. Germline CDR1 SNHLY, CDR2 FYNNEI. The CDR3 DNA reads TGTGCCAGCAGTGAAGGACTAGCGGGGGGTGATACGCAGTATTTT. Protein product: CASSEGLAGGDTQYF.